Below, 15 T cell receptor beta chains from the same sample are listed, as sequenced in a study of cytomegalovirus exposure and HLA in healthy donors. Researchers ran the PCR with 60 Vbeta and 13 Jbeta primers. This table comes from immunoSEQ multiplex PCR, and its TCRdb copy is limited to in-frame clones, with some not included. Of about 120,000 clones listed, around 75% are singletons. Sequencing used PBMCs. These receptors all come from a woman between 45 and 65 years old in good health and CMV-seronegative.

This clone occurred once. V usage is TRBV28 and J usage is TRBJ1-1, with 8 bases aligning to TRBD1. V trimming: 6 bases; J trimming: 10 bases; junction bases outside the gene matches: 13. The CDR3 contains 14 residues. Germline lookup yields CDR1 MDHEN and CDR2 SYDVKM. Here the CDR3 reads CASSFRTGSARAFF. CDR3 bases: TGTGCCAGCAGCTTCAGGACAGGGAGTGCTCGAGCTTTCTTT.

V is TRBV9 and J is TRBJ2-3; D call uncertain. Germline loops: CDR1 SGDLS, CDR2 YYNGEE. V lost 2 bases and J 4 bases, leaving 8 bases between the germline ends. CDR3 size: 13 residues. The CDR3 loop is CASSVGSPDTQYF. CDR3 coding DNA: TGTGCCAGCAGCGTTGGTAGCCCAGATACGCAGTATTTT.

This sequence joins TRBV18 and TRBJ2-5, with 9 bases aligning to TRBD1. J gave up 2 bases and V 1 base, and 2 bases lay outside the gene matches. The CDR3 length is 15 residues. CDR1 is KGHSH and CDR2 is LQKENI in the germline V gene. The CDR3 spells CASSPRDRVQETQYF. Written as DNA, the CDR3 is TGTGCCAGCTCACCACGGGACAGGGTTCAAGAGACCCAGTACTTC. Together with reference TRBV18 and TRBJ2-5, the CDR3 gives the full variable domain: NAGVMQNPRHLVRRRGQEARLRCSPMKGHSHVYWYRQLPEEGLKFMVYLQKENIIDESGMPKERFSAEFPKEGPSILRIQQVVRGDSAAYFCASSPRDRVQETQYFGPGTRLLVL.

A remark on this clone: The junction departs from germline at one end; a sequencing error may be responsible. The CDR3 spells CSSSRTDSGGNQPQHF. CDR3 bases: TGTTCCAGCAGCCGAACCGACAGTGGTGGCAATCAGCCCCAGCATTTT. J is TRBJ1-5 and V is TRBV7-9, with D perhaps TRBD1 (5 bases). The CDR3 runs 16 residues. Germline V lookup: CDR1 SEHNR, CDR2 FQNEAQ (reference sequence).

The genes are TRBV28 and TRBJ1-5; D not certain. The CDR3 has 14 amino acids. CDR1 and CDR2 from the germline V gene are MDHEN and SYDVKM. Trimming took off 5 bases at V and 0 bases at J, with 8 bases between the two ends. The CDR3: CASSLQASNQPQHF. The CDR3 DNA reads as TGTGCCAGCAGTCTCCAGGCTAGCAATCAGCCCCAGCATTTT. Drawing the rest from reference TRBV28 and TRBJ1-5, the complete variable domain is DVKVTQSSRYLVKRTGEKVFLECVQDMDHENMFWYRQDPGLGLRLIYFSYDVKMKEKGDIPEGYSVSREKKERFSLILESASTNQTSMYLCASSLQASNQPQHFGDGTRLSIL.

This clone was seen more than once but under ten times. The chain uses TRBV9 and TRBJ1-1, with D uncertain. The CDR3 totals 15 residues. Germline CDR1 and CDR2: SGDLS and YYNGEE. V lost 0 bases and J 2 bases, leaving 11 bases between the germline ends. The CDR3 DNA is TGTGCCAGCAGCGTAGGCCCGGGTGAAAACACTGAAGCTTTCTTT. Its protein product is CASSVGPGENTEAFF.

This chain uses TRBV9 with TRBJ1-1; 8 bases are a match to TRBD1. CDR3 length: 13 residues. V dropped 2 bases and J dropped 7; count of bases not matched to a gene: 4. The germline V gene has CDR1 SGDLS and CDR2 YYNGEE. CDR3 DNA: TGTGCCAGCAGCGTCAGGGGGCTGGATGAAGCTTTCTTT. It is translated as CASSVRGLDEAFF.

The chain recombines TRBV23-1 with TRBJ2-7, with D possibly matching TRBD2 (7 bases). TRBV23-1 is recorded as an ORF, its role being uncertain. The CDR3 loop spans 14 amino acids. The germline V and J ends were trimmed by 6 bases and 3 bases, with 15 bases remaining between them. CDR3 bases: TGCGCCAGCAGAAGTGACGGGGGGCGCTACGAGCAGTACTTC. This codes for CASRSDGGRYEQYF.

V usage is TRBV7-2 and J usage is TRBJ2-1; 7 bases match TRBD2. Per the germline V gene, CDR1 is SGHTA and CDR2 is FQGNSA. V shed 1 base and J 6 bases; nucleotides not matched to a gene: 6. The CDR3 sequence is 15 residues long. CDR3 nucleotides: TGTGCCAGCAGCTTAGAGGTACTAGCGCTCAATGAGCAGTTCTTC. Translated, it gives CASSLEVLALNEQFF.

The chain recombines TRBV5-1 with TRBJ2-2; 8 bases are a match to TRBD1. The CDR3 has 16 residues. V was clipped by 1 base and J by 6 bases; unmatched bases: 8. Germline lookup yields CDR1 SGHRS and CDR2 YFSETQ. CDR3 nucleotide sequence: TGCGCCAGCAGCTTGTCTGGACAGGGTGTACCCGGGGAGCTGTTTTTT. Amino acid sequence: CASSLSGQGVPGELFF.

This clone came up a few times. The chain couples TRBV4-3 to TRBJ2-1; 11 nucleotides match TRBD2. The V segment lost 1 base and the J segment 3 bases; nucleotides outside the gene matches: 5. The CDR3 contains 17 residues. From germline, CDR1 is LGHNA and CDR2 YSLEER. The CDR3 loop reads CASSQGTSGSSYNEQFF. In nucleotides, the CDR3 is TGCGCCAGCAGCCAAGGAACTAGCGGGAGTAGCTACAATGAGCAGTTCTTC.

The genes are TRBV28 and TRBJ2-7; 9 nucleotides match TRBD2. The trim removed 6 bases at V and 6 bases at J, leaving 6 bases unmatched. The CDR3 extends over 13 amino acids. Germline values: CDR1 MDHEN, CDR2 SYDVKM. As DNA, the CDR3 is TGTGCCAGCAGATCCCTAGCGGGAAGCGAGCAGTACTTC. Translated: CASRSLAGSEQYF.

The J gene is TRBJ1-1, the V gene TRBV10-3; TRBD1 is a possible D gene (5 bases). The CDR3 length is 15 residues. Trimming removed 8 bases from V and 4 bases from J, with 20 bases in between. Germline V gene sequence: CDR1 ENHRY, CDR2 SYGVKD. CDR3 amino acids: CAIGGGGYASTEAFF. The CDR3 nucleotides read TGTGCCATCGGGGGGGGAGGGTACGCGAGCACTGAAGCTTTCTTT.

In DNA form, the CDR3 reads TGCAGCGCCGAAGGACAGAATGAGCAGTTCTTC. It yields the protein CSAEGQNEQFF. The chain joins TRBV29-1 to TRBJ2-1, with a tentative D call TRBD1 (6 bases). V lost 7 bases and J lost 7, with 11 bases in between. The germline gives CDR1 SQVTM, CDR2 ANQGSEA. The length of the CDR3 is 11 residues.

The chain combines TRBV7-3 with TRBJ2-1; 14 nucleotides line up with TRBD2. This CDR3 is 18 amino acids long. Germline V gene lookup returns CDR1 SGHTA and CDR2 FQGTGA. V lost 3 bases, J lost 5 bases, and 9 bases stayed unmatched. The CDR3: CASSFVRLAGGGHNEQFF. As DNA, the CDR3 is TGTGCCAGCAGCTTTGTGAGACTAGCGGGAGGGGGTCACAATGAGCAGTTCTTC.